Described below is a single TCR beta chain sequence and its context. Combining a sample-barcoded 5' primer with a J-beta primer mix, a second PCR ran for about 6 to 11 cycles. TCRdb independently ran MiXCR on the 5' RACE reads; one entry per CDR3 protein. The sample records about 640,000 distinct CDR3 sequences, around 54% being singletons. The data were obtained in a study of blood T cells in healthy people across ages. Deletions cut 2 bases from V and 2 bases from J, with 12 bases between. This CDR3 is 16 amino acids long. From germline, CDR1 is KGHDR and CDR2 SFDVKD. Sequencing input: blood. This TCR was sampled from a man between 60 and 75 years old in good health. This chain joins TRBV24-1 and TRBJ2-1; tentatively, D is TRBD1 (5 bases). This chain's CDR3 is CATSDSRDSPYNEQFF. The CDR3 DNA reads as TGTGCCACCAGTGATTCTCGTGACAGTCCCTACAATGAGCAGTTCTTC.